The clone carrying this TCR beta chain was counted between two and nine times. Antigen specificity is unknown. This entry comes from a study of T cells after yellow fever vaccination. This CDR3 region has 11 residues. V lost 4 bases and J 7 bases, leaving 7 bases between the germline ends. Germline assignment: CDR1 SEHNR and CDR2 FQNEAQ (reference sequence). UMIs were added to TCR cDNA along with a universal primer site when it was made by 5'RACE template switching. TCRdb redid the calling of the 5' RACE reads with MiXCR, one entry per CDR3 protein. Seen here are hundreds of thousands of distinct CDR3 sequences, approximately 13% observed once, and the top ten hold 3.2%. Findings and limits, study-wide: Repertoires sorted by FACS could include abundant clonotypes that are contaminants from the bulk population. Some clonotypes, a small share, were shared between CD4 and CD8 compartments. The study re-detected most primary-vaccination clones after the booster (around 96% CD4, 85% to 90% CD8).

This chain joins TRBV7-9 and TRBJ2-5; unclear D gene. This specimen was CD4+ T cells sorted from PBMCs, taken 15 days after the yellow fever booster vaccination. The TCR was taken from a man aged 18 to 35 who received the YFV17D yellow fever vaccine. The CDR3 nucleotides read TGTGCCAGCAGCTACGATGTGACCCAGTACTTC. Translating gives CASSYDVTQYF.